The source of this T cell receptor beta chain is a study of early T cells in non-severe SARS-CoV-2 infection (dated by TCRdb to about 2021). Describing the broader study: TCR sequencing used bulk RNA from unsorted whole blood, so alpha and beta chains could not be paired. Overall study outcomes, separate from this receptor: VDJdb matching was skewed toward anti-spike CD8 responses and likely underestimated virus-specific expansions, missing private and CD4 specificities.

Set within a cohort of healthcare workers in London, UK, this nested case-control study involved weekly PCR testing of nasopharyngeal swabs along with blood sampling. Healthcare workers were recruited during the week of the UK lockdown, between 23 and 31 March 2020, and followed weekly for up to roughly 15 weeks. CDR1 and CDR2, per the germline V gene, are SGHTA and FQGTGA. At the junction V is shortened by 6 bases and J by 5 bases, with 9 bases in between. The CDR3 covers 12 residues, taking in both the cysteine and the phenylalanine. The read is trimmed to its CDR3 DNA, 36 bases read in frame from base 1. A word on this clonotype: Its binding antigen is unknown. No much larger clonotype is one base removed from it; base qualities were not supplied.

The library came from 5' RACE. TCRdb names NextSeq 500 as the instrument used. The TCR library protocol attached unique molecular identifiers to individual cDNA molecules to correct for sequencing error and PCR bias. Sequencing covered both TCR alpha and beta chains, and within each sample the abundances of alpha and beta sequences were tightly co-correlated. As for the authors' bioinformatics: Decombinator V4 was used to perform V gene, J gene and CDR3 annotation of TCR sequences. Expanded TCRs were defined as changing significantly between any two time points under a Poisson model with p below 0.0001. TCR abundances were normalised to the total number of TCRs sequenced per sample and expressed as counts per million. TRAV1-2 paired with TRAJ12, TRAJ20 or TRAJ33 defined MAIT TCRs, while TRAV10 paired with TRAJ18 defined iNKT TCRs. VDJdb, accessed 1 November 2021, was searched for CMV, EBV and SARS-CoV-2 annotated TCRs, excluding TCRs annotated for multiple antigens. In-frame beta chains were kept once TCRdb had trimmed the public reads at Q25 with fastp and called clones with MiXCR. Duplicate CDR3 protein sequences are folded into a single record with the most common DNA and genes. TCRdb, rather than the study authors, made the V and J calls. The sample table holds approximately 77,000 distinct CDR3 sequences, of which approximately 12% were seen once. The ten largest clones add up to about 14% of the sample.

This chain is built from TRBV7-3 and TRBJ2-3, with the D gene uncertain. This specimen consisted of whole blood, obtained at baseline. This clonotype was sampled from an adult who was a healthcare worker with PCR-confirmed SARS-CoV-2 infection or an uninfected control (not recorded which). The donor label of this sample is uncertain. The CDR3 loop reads CASRDPGDTQYF. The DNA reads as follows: TGTGCCAGCAGGGACCCGGGAGATACGCAGTATTTT.